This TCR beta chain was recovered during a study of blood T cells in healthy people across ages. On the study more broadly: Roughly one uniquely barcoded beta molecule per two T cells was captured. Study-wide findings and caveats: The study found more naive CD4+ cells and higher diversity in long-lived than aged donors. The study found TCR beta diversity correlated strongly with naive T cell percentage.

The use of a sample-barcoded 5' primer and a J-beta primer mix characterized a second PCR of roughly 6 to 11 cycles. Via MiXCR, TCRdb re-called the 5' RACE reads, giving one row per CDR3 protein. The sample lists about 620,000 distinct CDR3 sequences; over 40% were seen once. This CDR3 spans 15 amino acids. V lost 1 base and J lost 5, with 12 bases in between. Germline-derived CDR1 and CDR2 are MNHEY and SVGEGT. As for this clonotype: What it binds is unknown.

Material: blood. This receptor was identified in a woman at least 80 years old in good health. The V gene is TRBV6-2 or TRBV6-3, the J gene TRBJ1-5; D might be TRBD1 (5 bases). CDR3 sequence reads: CASSYLGDAHQPQHF. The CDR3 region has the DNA TGTGCCAGCAGTTACTTAGGGGACGCCCATCAGCCCCAGCATTTT.